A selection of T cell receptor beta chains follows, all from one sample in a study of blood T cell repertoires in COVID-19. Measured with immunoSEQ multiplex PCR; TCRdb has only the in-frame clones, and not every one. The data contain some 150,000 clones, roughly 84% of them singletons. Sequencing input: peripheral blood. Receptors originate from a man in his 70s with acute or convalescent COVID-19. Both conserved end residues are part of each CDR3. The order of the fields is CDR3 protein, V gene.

cdr3_aa: CASSSTLGNTIYF; v_call: TRBV5-4
cdr3_aa: CASSSGGYYNSPLHF; v_call: TRBV2
cdr3_aa: CASSPSGTDSMNTEAFF; v_call: TRBV5-1
cdr3_aa: CASSLWPGQGAYEQYF; v_call: TRBV5-1
cdr3_aa: CASRRRESGTDTQYF; v_call: TRBV6-5
cdr3_aa: CASSSRDRNTEAFF; v_call: TRBV3-1/TRBV3-2
cdr3_aa: CASSTGLAAQYF; v_call: TRBV2
cdr3_aa: CASSQDGQANSPLHF; v_call: TRBV3-1/TRBV3-2
cdr3_aa: CASSILSVRDTQYF; v_call: TRBV6-5
cdr3_aa: CASSRGTGGNTGELFF; v_call: TRBV7-3
cdr3_aa: CASRLSNSPLHF; v_call: TRBV19
cdr3_aa: CASSLDGSSYNEQFF; v_call: TRBV5-1
cdr3_aa: CASSQRGGSNQPQHF; v_call: TRBV3-1/TRBV3-2
cdr3_aa: CASSQGGQGTYNEQFF; v_call: TRBV7-2
cdr3_aa: CASSLRAGAPLHF; v_call: TRBV27
cdr3_aa: CSVGIALNTEAFF; v_call: TRBV29-1
cdr3_aa: CASSHMSGSDTQYF; v_call: TRBV3-1/TRBV3-2
cdr3_aa: CASSLVAGEWNEQFF; v_call: TRBV5-1
cdr3_aa: CASSSTSGGTFEQYF; v_call: TRBV3-1/TRBV3-2
cdr3_aa: CASSFDSPYEQYF; v_call: TRBV11-2
cdr3_aa: CASRTGGSSGNTIYF; v_call: TRBV5-5
cdr3_aa: CASSLLAQGTYEQYF; v_call: TRBV28
cdr3_aa: CASSVATAITDTQYF; v_call: TRBV9
cdr3_aa: CASSLFTAGSNEQFF; v_call: TRBV4-1
cdr3_aa: CASSFLISQETQYF; v_call: TRBV5-1
cdr3_aa: CSVEAGQGAGDTQYF; v_call: TRBV29-1
cdr3_aa: CASSLEGTSGMSYEQYF; v_call: TRBV19
cdr3_aa: CASRLAARENTEAFF; v_call: TRBV2
cdr3_aa: CASTDRSFSGNTIYF; v_call: TRBV11-1
cdr3_aa: CASKEEGESSGANVLTF; v_call: TRBV27
cdr3_aa: CASSPRDRQNYGYTF; v_call: TRBV19
cdr3_aa: CASTSGQGSSYEQYF; v_call: TRBV19
cdr3_aa: CASGLVRVSGGARTDTQYF; v_call: TRBV12-5
cdr3_aa: CASSLTGEGYTF; v_call: TRBV9
cdr3_aa: CASSPTGWGETQYF; v_call: TRBV7-3
cdr3_aa: CASSLAGPGGRGYTF; v_call: TRBV7-9
cdr3_aa: CASSLAESGRETQYF; v_call: TRBV5-1
cdr3_aa: CSVEGDSGNTEAFF; v_call: TRBV29-1
cdr3_aa: CASSIPGQGPYNEQFF; v_call: TRBV19
cdr3_aa: CASSSKKSGGYNEQFF; v_call: TRBV19
cdr3_aa: CASSYSGRGSAYEQYF; v_call: TRBV6-5